These 12 T cell receptor beta chains share one sample of origin, sequenced in a study of blood T cells in healthy people across ages (dated by TCRdb to about 2015). The library was prepared using 5' RACE. The second PCR ran for about 7 to 11 cycles and used a J-beta primer mix along with a sample-barcoded 5' primer. TCRdb's own reprocessing of the public reads used fastp at Q25 and MiXCR and kept productive beta chains. Entries that share a CDR3 protein sequence are merged under the most common genes and DNA. The sample table shows roughly 1.9 million distinct CDR3 sequences, and approximately 40% are seen once. The ten largest clones add up to 23% of the sample. The sample taken for sequencing was blood. The receptors stem from a human donor in good health.

V is TRBV9 and J is TRBJ2-7, with unresolved D. Trimming shortened V by 4 bases and J by 3 bases, and 17 bases separated the two germline ends. The germline V gene has CDR1 SGDLS and CDR2 YYNGEE. The CDR3 is 15 amino acids. The CDR3 loop reads CASSKAGTAFYEQYF. DNA for the CDR3: TGTGCCAGCAGCAAAGCCGGAACAGCTTTCTACGAGCAGTACTTC.

This chain links TRBV4-1 with TRBJ2-1, with D tentatively TRBD2 (5 bases). Germline CDR1 reads MGHRA; CDR2 reads YSYEKL. Trimming removed 3 bases at V and 7 bases at J, with 16 bases between. This CDR3 contains 15 residues. Here the CDR3 reads CASSHGADMRNEQFF. CDR3 nucleotide sequence: TGCGCCAGCAGCCATGGAGCGGATATGCGGAATGAGCAGTTCTTC.

J is TRBJ2-5 and V is TRBV7-8; D perhaps matches TRBD2 (6 bases). V was cut by 5 bases and J by 5 bases, with 15 bases left in between. Germline values: CDR1 SGHVS, CDR2 FQNEAQ. This CDR3 contains 14 residues. In DNA form, the CDR3 reads TGTGCCAGCAGCATGGTCGGGGGATGGGAGACCCAGTACTTC. Translation: CASSMVGGWETQYF.

This clonotype was detected ten times or more. The CDR3 protein is CSVEREAGEQYF. CDR3 nucleotides: TGCAGCGTCGAAAGGGAAGCGGGGGAGCAGTACTTC. The rearrangement joins TRBV29-1 to TRBJ2-7; 7 bases line up with TRBD2. After removal of 6 bases from V and 7 bases from J, the junction contained 9 bases not matched to a gene. The CDR3 runs to 12 residues. Germline CDR1 SQVTM, CDR2 ANQGSEA.

The chain has TRBV20-1 and TRBJ2-7; D is possibly TRBD1 (6 bases). Per germline, CDR1 DFQATT and CDR2 SNEGSKA (reference sequence). CDR3 length: 12 amino acids. Trimming shortened V by 4 bases and J by 3 bases, and 10 bases separated the two germline ends. This CDR3 reads CSATRDNYEQYF. For the CDR3, the DNA is TGCAGTGCTACCCGGGACAACTACGAGCAGTACTTC.

This clonotype was recorded a few times. The chain links TRBV4-3 to TRBJ2-5; possible D gene TRBD1, 6 bases. Germline V gene data show CDR1 as LGHNA and CDR2 as YSLEER. The CDR3 covers 16 residues. The germline V and J ends were trimmed by 4 bases and 5 bases, with 20 bases remaining between them. CDR3 loop: CASSPRQDTGRETQYF. The CDR3 region has the DNA TGCGCCAGCAGCCCGCGACAGGATACAGGGCGCGAGACCCAGTACTTC.

The rearrangement uses TRBV20-1 and TRBJ2-4; the match to TRBD1 covers 7 bases. The closer fit of TRBJ2-7 to the DNA end suggests the J call may be wrong. Germline V lookup: CDR1 DFQATT, CDR2 SNEGSKA (reference sequence). The CDR3 is 12 amino acids. CDR3: CSVPGQWGEQYF. As DNA, the CDR3 is TGCAGTGTCCCGGGACAGTGGGGCGAGCAGTACTTC.

This clonotype was seen a handful of times. The V call is TRBV6-6, the J call TRBJ1-1; no clear D. The CDR3 spans 13 residues. The germline gives CDR1 MNHNY, CDR2 SVGAGI (reference sequence). V lost 5 bases and J lost 2, with 9 bases in between. The DNA of the CDR3 is TGTGCCAGCAGTGAGCCAGATAACACTGAAGCTTTCTTT. This encodes CASSEPDNTEAFF.

This clonotype showed up just a few times. The chain has TRBV4-1 and TRBJ2-7; D possibly corresponds to TRBD2 (6 bases). The germline V and J ends were trimmed by 3 bases and 2 bases, with 17 bases remaining between them. CDR3 size: 16 residues. Germline V gene lookup returns CDR1 MGHRA and CDR2 YSYEKL. The CDR3 bases are TGCGCCAGCAGCCATCAGACTGGAGGGACCGCCTACGAGCAGTACTTC. As protein: CASSHQTGGTAYEQYF.

The gene calls are TRBV7-2 and TRBJ1-4; possible D gene TRBD1, 6 bases. With 0 bases removed from V and 3 bases from J, the gap between germline ends came to 11 bases. CDR1 is SGHTA, CDR2 FQGNSA, per germline. This CDR3 comprises 16 residues. The CDR3 loop is CASSLASGASNEKLFF. CDR3 nucleotide sequence: TGTGCCAGCAGCTTAGCTTCAGGGGCGTCTAATGAAAAACTGTTTTTT.

The V call is TRBV29-1, the J call TRBJ1-2; 9 nucleotides match TRBD1. Trimming at V came to 2 bases and at J to 4 bases, leaving 11 bases not matched to a gene. The CDR3 covers 16 residues. Germline CDR1 is SQVTM and CDR2 is ANQGSEA. The CDR3 loop is CSVESGTGYRSYGYTF. CDR3 nucleotides: TGCAGCGTTGAATCCGGGACAGGGTATAGAAGCTATGGCTACACCTTC. Looking up the rest from reference TRBV29-1 and TRBJ1-2 gives the full variable domain: SAVISQKPSRDICQRGTSLTIQCQVDSQVTMMFWYRQQPGQSLTLIATANQGSEATYESGFVIDKFPISRPNLTFSTLTVSNMSPEDSSIYLCSVESGTGYRSYGYTFGSGTRLTVV.

Only a few counts were recorded for this clonotype. The chain carries TRBV20-1 and TRBJ2-7; D may match TRBD1 or TRBD2 (5 bases each). Deletions cut 3 bases from V and 2 bases from J, with 11 bases between. Germline values: CDR1 DFQATT, CDR2 SNEGSKA (reference sequence). The CDR3 runs to 13 residues. The CDR3 region is CSARRDAPYEQYF. The CDR3 region has the DNA TGCAGTGCTAGGAGGGACGCTCCCTACGAGCAGTACTTC.